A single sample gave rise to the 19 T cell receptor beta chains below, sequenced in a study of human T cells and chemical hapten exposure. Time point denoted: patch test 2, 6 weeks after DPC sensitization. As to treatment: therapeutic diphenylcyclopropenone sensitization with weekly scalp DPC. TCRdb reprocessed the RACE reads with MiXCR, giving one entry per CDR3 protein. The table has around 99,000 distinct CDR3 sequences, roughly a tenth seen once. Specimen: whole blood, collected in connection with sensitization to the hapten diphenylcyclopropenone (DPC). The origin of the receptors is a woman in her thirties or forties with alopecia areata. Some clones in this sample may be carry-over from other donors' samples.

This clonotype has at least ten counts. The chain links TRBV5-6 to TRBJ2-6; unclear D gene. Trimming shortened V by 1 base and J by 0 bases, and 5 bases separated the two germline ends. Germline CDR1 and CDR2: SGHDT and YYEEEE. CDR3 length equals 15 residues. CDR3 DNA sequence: TGTGCCAGCAGCTTGCCGGGCTCTGGGGCCAACGTCCTGACTTTC. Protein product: CASSLPGSGANVLTF.

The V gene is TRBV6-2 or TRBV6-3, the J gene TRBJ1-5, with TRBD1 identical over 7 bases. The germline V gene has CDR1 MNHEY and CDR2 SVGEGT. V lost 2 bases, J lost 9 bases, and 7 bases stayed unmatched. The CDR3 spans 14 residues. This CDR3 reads CASSYIPGGWPQHF. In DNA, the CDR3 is TGTGCCAGCAGTTACATTCCAGGGGGTTGGCCCCAGCATTTT.

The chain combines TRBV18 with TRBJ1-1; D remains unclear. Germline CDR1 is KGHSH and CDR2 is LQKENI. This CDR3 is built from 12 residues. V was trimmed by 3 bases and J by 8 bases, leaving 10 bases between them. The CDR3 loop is CASSPIGREAFF. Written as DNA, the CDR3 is TGTGCCAGCTCACCGATAGGGCGAGAAGCTTTCTTT.

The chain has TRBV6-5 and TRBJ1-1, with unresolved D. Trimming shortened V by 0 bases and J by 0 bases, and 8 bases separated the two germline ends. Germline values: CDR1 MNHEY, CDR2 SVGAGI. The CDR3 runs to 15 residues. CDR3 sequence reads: CASSYSASLNTEAFF. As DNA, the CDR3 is TGTGCCAGCAGTTACTCCGCCTCACTGAACACTGAAGCTTTCTTT.

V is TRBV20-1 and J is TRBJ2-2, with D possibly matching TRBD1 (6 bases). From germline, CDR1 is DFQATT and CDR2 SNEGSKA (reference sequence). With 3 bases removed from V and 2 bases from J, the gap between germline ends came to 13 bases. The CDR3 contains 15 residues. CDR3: CSASPGTYNTGELFF. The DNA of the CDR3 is TGCAGTGCTAGCCCCGGGACATATAACACCGGGGAGCTGTTTTTT.

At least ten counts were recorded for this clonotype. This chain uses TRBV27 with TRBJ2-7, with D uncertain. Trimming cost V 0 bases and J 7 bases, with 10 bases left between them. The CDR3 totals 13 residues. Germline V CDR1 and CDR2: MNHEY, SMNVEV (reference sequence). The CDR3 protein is CASSLSVFKEQYF. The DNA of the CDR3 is TGTGCCAGCAGTTTATCGGTATTTAAGGAGCAGTACTTC.

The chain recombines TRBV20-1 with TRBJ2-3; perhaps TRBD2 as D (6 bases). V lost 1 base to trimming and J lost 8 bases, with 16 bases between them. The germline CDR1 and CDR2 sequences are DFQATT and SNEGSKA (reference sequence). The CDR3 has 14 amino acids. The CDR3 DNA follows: TGCAGTGCTAGAGTCGCGGGGCAACTCCGTACGCAGTATTTT. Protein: CSARVAGQLRTQYF.

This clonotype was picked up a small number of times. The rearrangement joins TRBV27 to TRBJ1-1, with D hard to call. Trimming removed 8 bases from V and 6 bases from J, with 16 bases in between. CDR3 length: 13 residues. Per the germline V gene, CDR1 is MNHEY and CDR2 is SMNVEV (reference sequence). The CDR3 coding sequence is TGTGCCAGCCATGCACGAAGGTCCGCTGAAGCTTTCTTT. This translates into CASHARRSAEAFF.

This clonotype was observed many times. For the CDR3, the DNA is TGTGCCAGCTCACCACGATCCGACTACGAGCAGTACTTC. Translated: CASSPRSDYEQYF. The rearrangement uses TRBV18 and TRBJ2-7; D gene ambiguous. Germline CDR1 reads KGHSH; CDR2 reads LQKENI. Trimming shortened V by 1 base and J by 3 bases, and 7 bases separated the two germline ends. The CDR3 contains 13 residues.

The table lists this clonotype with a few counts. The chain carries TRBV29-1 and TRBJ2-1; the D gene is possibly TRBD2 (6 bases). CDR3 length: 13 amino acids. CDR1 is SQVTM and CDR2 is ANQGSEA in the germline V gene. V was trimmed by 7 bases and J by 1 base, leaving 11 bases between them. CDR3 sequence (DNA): TGCAGCGATACCGGGGGATCCTACAATGAGCAGTTCTTC. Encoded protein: CSDTGGSYNEQFF.

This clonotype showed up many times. CDR3 sequence (DNA): TGTGCCAGCAGCTTAATCCCTAGCACAGATACGCAGTATTTT. It is translated as CASSLIPSTDTQYF. The rearrangement uses TRBV7-8 and TRBJ2-3, with unresolved D. From germline, CDR1 is SGHVS and CDR2 FQNEAQ. Trimming took 2 bases from V and 0 from J, leaving 6 bases between them. There are 14 residues in the CDR3. The complete variable domain, with remaining parts taken from reference TRBV7-8 and TRBJ2-3, reads GAGVSQSPRYKVAKRGQDVALRCDPISGHVSLFWYQQALGQGPEFLTYFQNEAQLDKSGLPSDRFFAERPEGSVSTLKIQRTQQEDSAVYLCASSLIPSTDTQYFGPGTRLTVL.

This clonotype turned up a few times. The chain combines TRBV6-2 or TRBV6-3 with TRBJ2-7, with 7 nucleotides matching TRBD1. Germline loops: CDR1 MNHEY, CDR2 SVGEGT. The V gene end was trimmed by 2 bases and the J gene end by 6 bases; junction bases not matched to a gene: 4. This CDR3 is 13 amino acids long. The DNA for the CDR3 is TGTGCCAGCAGTTACGCAGACAGGGCCGAGCAGTACTTC. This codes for CASSYADRAEQYF.

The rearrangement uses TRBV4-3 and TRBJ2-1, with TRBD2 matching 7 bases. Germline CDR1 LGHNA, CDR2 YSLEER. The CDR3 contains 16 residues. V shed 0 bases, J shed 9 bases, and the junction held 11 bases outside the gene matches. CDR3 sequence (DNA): TGCGCCAGCAGCCAAGATCCCCTCTCGGGGGGAGGTGAGCAGTTCTTC. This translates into CASSQDPLSGGGEQFF.

The CDR3 sequence is CASSSKASGNTGELFF. The CDR3, as DNA: TGTGCCAGCAGCTCCAAGGCTAGCGGGAACACCGGGGAGCTGTTTTTT. The chain is built from TRBV7-9 and TRBJ2-2, with 7 nucleotides matching TRBD2. Germline V gene data show CDR1 as SEHNR and CDR2 as FQNEAQ (reference sequence). The ends lost 4 bases at V and 1 base at J; junction bases unmatched: 6. This CDR3 is 16 amino acids long.

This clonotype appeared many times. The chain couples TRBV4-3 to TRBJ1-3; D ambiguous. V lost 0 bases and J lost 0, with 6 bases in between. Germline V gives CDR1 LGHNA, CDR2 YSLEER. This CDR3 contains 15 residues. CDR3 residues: CASSQEGSSGNTIYF. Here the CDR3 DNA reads TGCGCCAGCAGCCAAGAGGGGAGCTCTGGAAACACCATATATTTT.

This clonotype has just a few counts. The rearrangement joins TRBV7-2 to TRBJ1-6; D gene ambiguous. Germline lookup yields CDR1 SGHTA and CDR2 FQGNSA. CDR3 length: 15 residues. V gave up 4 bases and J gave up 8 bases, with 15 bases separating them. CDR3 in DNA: TGTGCCAGCAGCTCCCTAGGCCCTAGCTATTCACCCCTCCACTTT. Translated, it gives CASSSLGPSYSPLHF.

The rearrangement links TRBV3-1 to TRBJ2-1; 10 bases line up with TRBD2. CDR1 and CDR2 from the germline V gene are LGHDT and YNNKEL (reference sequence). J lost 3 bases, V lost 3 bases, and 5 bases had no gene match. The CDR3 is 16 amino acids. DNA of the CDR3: TGTGCCAGCAGCCACCGCGCTAGCGGGGGCTACAATGAGCAGTTCTTC. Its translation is CASSHRASGGYNEQFF.

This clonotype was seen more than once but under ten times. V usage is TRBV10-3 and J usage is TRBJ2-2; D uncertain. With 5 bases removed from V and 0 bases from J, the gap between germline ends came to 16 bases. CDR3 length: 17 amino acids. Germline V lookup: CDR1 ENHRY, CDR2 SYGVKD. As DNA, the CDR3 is TGTGCCATCAGTCCTCTCGGGCAGACTGCGAACACCGGGGAGCTGTTTTTT. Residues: CAISPLGQTANTGELFF.

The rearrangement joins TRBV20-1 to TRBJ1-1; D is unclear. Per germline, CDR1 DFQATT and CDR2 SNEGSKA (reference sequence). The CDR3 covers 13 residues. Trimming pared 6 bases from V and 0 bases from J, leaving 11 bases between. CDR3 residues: CSATREMNTEAFF. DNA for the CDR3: TGCAGTGCCACTCGGGAAATGAACACTGAAGCTTTCTTT.